These 17 T cell receptor beta chains originate from one sample sequenced in a study of blood T cells in healthy people across ages (dated by TCRdb to about 2015). Libraries were prepared through 5' RACE. This sample was sequenced with an Illumina HiSeq 2500. A second PCR of roughly 7 to 11 cycles was performed with a sample-barcoded 5' primer and a J-beta primer mix. Using fastp trimming at Q25 and MiXCR clonotype assembly, TCRdb reanalyzed the public sequencing data and kept in-frame beta chains. Rows are combined by CDR3 protein, so each entry shows the most common genes and DNA. The sample table lists around 1.5 million distinct CDR3 sequences, almost 35% of them with a count of one. The ten largest clones add up to about 11% of the sample. Source material: blood. The receptors here all came from a woman in her thirties in good health.

In this sample, this clonotype turned up a few times. The chain has TRBV20-1 and TRBJ2-1; tentatively, D is TRBD1 (5 bases). The CDR3 is 14 residues long. V was clipped by 0 bases and J by 5 bases, with 11 bases between them. CDR1 and CDR2 (germline): DFQATT, SNEGSKA (reference sequence). This chain's CDR3 is CSARDLRVHNEQFF. In DNA form, the CDR3 reads TGCAGTGCTAGAGATCTCAGGGTCCACAATGAGCAGTTCTTC.

The V call is TRBV11-2, the J call TRBJ2-2; TRBD2 agrees at 13 bases. J lost 5 bases, V lost 0 bases, and 12 bases had no gene match. Germline V gene lookup returns CDR1 SGHAT and CDR2 FQNNGV. The CDR3 consists of 20 residues. CDR3 sequence: CASSLDGPGLAGEETGELFF. Written as DNA, the CDR3 is TGTGCCAGCAGCTTAGATGGACCCGGACTAGCGGGAGAAGAAACCGGGGAGCTGTTTTTT.

The V gene is TRBV5-1, the J gene TRBJ1-4; D not certain. Trimming took 2 bases from V and 8 from J, leaving 16 bases between them. From germline, CDR1 is SGHRS and CDR2 YFSETQ. CDR3 length: 15 residues. The CDR3 protein is CASSLGGGQEEKLFF. The CDR3, as DNA: TGCGCCAGCAGCTTAGGAGGAGGGCAGGAGGAAAAACTGTTTTTT.

This clonotype is a singleton in its sample. The chain couples TRBV27 to TRBJ2-3, with 11 bases identical to TRBD2. This CDR3 has 16 residues. V was pared by 7 bases and J by 2 bases, with 8 bases of the junction left unmatched. Germline V gene lookup returns CDR1 MNHEY and CDR2 SMNVEV (reference sequence). Written as DNA, the CDR3 is TGTGCCAGCACCGGCGGTAGCGGGAGGGTCACAGATACGCAGTATTTT. It is translated as CASTGGSGRVTDTQYF.

The chain couples TRBV3-1 to TRBJ2-3, with TRBD2 as a possible D gene (6 bases). V lost 4 bases to trimming and J lost 6 bases, with 17 bases between them. Germline V gene sequence: CDR1 LGHDT, CDR2 YNNKEL (reference sequence). CDR3 length: 15 residues. CDR3 nucleotides: TGTGCCAGCAGCCCGGGACTGGATCGTTCTGATACGCAGTATTTT. This translates into CASSPGLDRSDTQYF.

This clonotype was seen a handful of times. V is TRBV9 and J is TRBJ2-7; tentative D call: TRBD2 (6 bases). The V and J ends lost 4 bases and 6 bases respectively, with 20 bases between them. This CDR3 comprises 15 residues. Germline CDR1 is SGDLS and CDR2 is YYNGEE. The CDR3 nucleotides read TGTGCCAGCAGCTACGGGGAGGTGGGCTTTTTCGAGCAGTACTTC. This sequence encodes CASSYGEVGFFEQYF.

This clonotype was detected many times. The V gene is TRBV20-1, the J gene TRBJ2-5, with 8 nucleotides matching TRBD1. CDR1 is DFQATT and CDR2 is SNEGSKA in the germline V gene (reference sequence). The CDR3 is 13 residues long. After removal of 5 bases from V and 1 base from J, the junction contained 3 bases not matched to a gene. This CDR3 is CSALGQGQETQYF. The CDR3 region has the DNA TGCAGTGCTCTCGGACAGGGCCAAGAGACCCAGTACTTC.

V is TRBV9 and J is TRBJ1-4; the D is unclear. V was pared by 0 bases and J by 3 bases, with 6 bases between. The CDR3 loop spans 14 amino acids. CDR1 is SGDLS, CDR2 YYNGEE, per germline. The CDR3: CASSVGLANEKLFF. The CDR3 coding sequence is TGTGCCAGCAGCGTAGGGTTGGCTAATGAAAAACTGTTTTTT.

This clonotype occurred a few times. This chain connects TRBV12-3 or TRBV12-4 to TRBJ1-5; 7 bases are a match to TRBD1. The CDR3 spans 14 residues. With 4 bases clipped from V and 5 bases from J, the junction kept 5 bases outside the gene matches. CDR3 protein: CASSSQGNDQPQHF. The CDR3 DNA reads TGTGCCAGCAGTTCACAGGGGAACGATCAGCCCCAGCATTTT.

The chain carries TRBV20-1 and TRBJ2-5; tentatively, D is TRBD1 or TRBD2 (6 bases each). This CDR3 is built from 15 residues. Trimming pared 7 bases from V and 4 bases from J, leaving 22 bases between. Germline V CDR1 and CDR2: DFQATT, SNEGSKA (reference sequence). CDR3 protein: CSVNSRGGKRETQYF. CDR3 DNA sequence: TGCAGTGTGAATAGTAGAGGGGGGAAACGAGAGACCCAGTACTTC.

On this clonotype itself: The junction departs from germline at one end; a sequencing error may be responsible. V gene TRBV5-5 combines with J gene TRBJ1-4, with D hard to call. The CDR3 sequence is 18 residues long. Germline V gene data show CDR1 as SGHKS and CDR2 as YYEKEE (reference sequence). CDR3 bases: TGTGCCGGCAGCCCCAGTAGACCAGAGAACGGCTTATTTGAAAAACTGTTTTTT. Translation gives CAGSPSRPENGLFEKLFF.

This clonotype was seen more than once but under ten times. The V and J genes are TRBV20-1 and TRBJ2-4; D is perhaps TRBD1 (5 bases). From germline, CDR1 is DFQATT and CDR2 SNEGSKA (reference sequence). V lost 5 bases, J lost 0 bases, and 11 bases lay in between. The CDR3 runs 14 residues. The CDR3 reads CSASGQLAKNIQYF. The CDR3 coding sequence is TGCAGTGCTTCTGGACAACTAGCCAAAAACATTCAGTACTTC.

This clonotype was seen repeatedly, ten times or more. The chain carries TRBV9 and TRBJ2-1, with 8 bases matching TRBD2. This CDR3 region has 13 residues. CDR1 and CDR2 (germline): SGDLS, YYNGEE. With V trimmed by 0 bases and J by 9 bases, 2 bases remained unmatched. This chain's CDR3 is CASSVGLAGEQFF. CDR3 nucleotides: TGTGCCAGCAGCGTAGGTCTAGCGGGTGAGCAGTTCTTC. Variable domain in full (rest from reference TRBV9 and TRBJ2-1): DSGVTQTPKHLITATGQRVTLRCSPRSGDLSVYWYQQSLDQGLQFLIQYYNGEERAKGNILERFSAQQFPDLHSELNLSSLELGDSALYFCASSVGLAGEQFFGPGTRLTVL.

The CDR3 region is CATFLGGQVFSGGYGYTF. CDR3 bases: TGTGCCACCTTCTTAGGGGGACAGGTCTTTTCGGGCGGCTATGGCTACACCTTC. The chain links TRBV10-3 to TRBJ1-2; 8 bases align to TRBD1. The length of the CDR3 is 18 residues. Trimming at V came to 10 bases and at J to 4 bases, leaving 23 bases not matched to a gene. CDR1 is ENHRY, CDR2 SYGVKD, per germline.

In regard to this clonotype: Given a much more abundant clone one base away, this may be a read error. The chain links TRBV7-2 to TRBJ2-5; 8 nucleotides agree with TRBD1. Trimming took 5 bases from V and 5 from J; bases not matched to a gene: 13. Germline CDR1 SGHTA, CDR2 FQGNSA. CDR3 length: 16 amino acids. CDR3 in amino acids: CASSLKQGVVAETQYF. The CDR3 DNA reads TGTGCCAGCAGCCTTAAACAGGGGGTTGTTGCGGAGACCCAGTACTTC. The full variable domain, completed using reference TRBV7-2 and TRBJ2-5, is GAGVSQSPSNKVTEKGKDVELRCDPISGHTALYWYRQSLGQGLEFLIYFQGNSAPDKSGLPSDRFSAERTGGSVSTLTIQRTQQEDSAVYLCASSLKQGVVAETQYFGPGTRLLVL.

The chain recombines TRBV27 with TRBJ1-2; the match to TRBD1 covers 10 bases. From germline, CDR1 is MNHEY and CDR2 SMNVEV (reference sequence). V dropped 3 bases and J dropped 6; count of bases not matched to a gene: 10. This CDR3 is built from 16 residues. The CDR3 DNA reads TGTGCCAGCAGTTTGACCCGGGACAGGGGAAAAAATGGCTACACCTTC. Its translation is CASSLTRDRGKNGYTF.

V is TRBV6-1 and J is TRBJ2-5, with D tentatively TRBD1 (6 bases). The closer fit of TRBJ2-7 to the DNA end suggests the J call may be wrong. CDR3 length: 15 residues. Germline CDR1 reads MNHNS; CDR2 reads SASEGT. This CDR3 reads CASSEALRGTYEQYF. The CDR3 region has the DNA TGTGCCAGCAGTGAAGCGCTTAGGGGGACCTACGAGCAGTACTTC.